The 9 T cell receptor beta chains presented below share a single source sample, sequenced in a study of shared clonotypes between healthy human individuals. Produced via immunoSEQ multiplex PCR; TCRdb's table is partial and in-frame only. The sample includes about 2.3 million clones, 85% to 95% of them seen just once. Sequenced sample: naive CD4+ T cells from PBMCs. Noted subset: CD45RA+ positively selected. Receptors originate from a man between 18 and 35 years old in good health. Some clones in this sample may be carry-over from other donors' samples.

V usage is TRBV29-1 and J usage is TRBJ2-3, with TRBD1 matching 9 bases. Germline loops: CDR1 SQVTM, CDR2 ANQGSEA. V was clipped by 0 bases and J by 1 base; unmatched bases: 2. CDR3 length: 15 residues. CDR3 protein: CSVEDGQGRTDTQYF. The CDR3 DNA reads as TGCAGCGTTGAAGACGGACAGGGGCGCACAGATACGCAGTATTTT.

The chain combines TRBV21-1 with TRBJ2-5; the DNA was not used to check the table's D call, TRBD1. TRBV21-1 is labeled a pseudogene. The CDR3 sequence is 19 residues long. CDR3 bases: TGTGCCAGCAGCCCCTCCTCGGACCGGGACAGGGATAACCAAGAGACCCAGTACTTC. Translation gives CASSPSSDRDRDNQETQYF.

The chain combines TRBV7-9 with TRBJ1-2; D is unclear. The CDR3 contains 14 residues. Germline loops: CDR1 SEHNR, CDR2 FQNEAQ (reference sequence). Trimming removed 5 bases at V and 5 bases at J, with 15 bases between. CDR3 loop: CASSPRQVSYGYTF. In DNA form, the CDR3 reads TGTGCCAGCAGCCCCCGGCAGGTCTCTTATGGCTACACCTTC.

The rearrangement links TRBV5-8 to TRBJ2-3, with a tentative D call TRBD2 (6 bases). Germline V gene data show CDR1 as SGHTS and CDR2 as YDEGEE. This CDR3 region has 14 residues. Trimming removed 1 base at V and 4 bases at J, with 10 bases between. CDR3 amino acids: CASSLFPGADTQYF. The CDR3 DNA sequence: TGTGCCAGCAGCTTGTTTCCGGGAGCAGATACGCAGTATTTT.

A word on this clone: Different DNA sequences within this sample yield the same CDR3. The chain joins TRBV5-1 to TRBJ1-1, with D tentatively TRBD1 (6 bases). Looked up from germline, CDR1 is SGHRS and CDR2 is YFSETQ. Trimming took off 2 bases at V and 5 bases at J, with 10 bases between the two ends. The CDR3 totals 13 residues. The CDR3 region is CASSFEGVTEAFF. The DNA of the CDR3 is TGCGCCAGCAGCTTCGAGGGGGTGACTGAAGCTTTCTTT.

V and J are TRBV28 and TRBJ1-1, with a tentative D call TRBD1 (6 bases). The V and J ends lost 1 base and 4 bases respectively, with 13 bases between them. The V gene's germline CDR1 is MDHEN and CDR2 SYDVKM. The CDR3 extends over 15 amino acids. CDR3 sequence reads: CASSLFPGAGTEAFF. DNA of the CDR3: TGTGCCAGCAGTTTATTCCCAGGGGCAGGCACTGAAGCTTTCTTT.

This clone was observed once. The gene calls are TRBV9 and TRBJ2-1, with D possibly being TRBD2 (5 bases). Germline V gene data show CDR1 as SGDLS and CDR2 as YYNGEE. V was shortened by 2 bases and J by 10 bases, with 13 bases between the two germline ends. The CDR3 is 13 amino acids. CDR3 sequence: CASSVSAPGEQFF. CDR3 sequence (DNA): TGTGCCAGCAGCGTTAGCGCCCCCGGGGAGCAGTTCTTC.

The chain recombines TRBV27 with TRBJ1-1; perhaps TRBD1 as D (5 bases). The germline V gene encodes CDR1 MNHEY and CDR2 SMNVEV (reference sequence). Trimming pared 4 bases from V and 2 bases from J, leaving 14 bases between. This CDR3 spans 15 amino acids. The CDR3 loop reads CASSSPIRGNTEAFF. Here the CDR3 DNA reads TGTGCCAGCAGTTCCCCTATTCGGGGCAACACTGAAGCTTTCTTT.

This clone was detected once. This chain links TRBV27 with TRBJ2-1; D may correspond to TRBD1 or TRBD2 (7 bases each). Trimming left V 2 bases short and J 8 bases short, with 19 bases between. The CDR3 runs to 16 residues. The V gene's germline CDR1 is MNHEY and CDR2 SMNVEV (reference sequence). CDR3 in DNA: TGTGCCAGCAGTTTACGGGGGGAGACAGGGTTCGATGAGCAGTTCTTC. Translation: CASSLRGETGFDEQFF.